A selection of T cell receptor beta chains follows, all from one sample in a study of OX40 agonist ivuxolimab in advanced cancers. Measured with immunoSEQ multiplex PCR; TCRdb has only the in-frame clones, and not every one. The table lists more than 75,000 clones, 70% to 90% of them singletons. The material was CD4+ or CD8+ T cells sorted from blood, obtained in a trial of the OX40 agonist ivuxolimab. The receptors originated from an adult with an advanced solid tumor such as melanoma, head and neck, liver or kidney cancer. The CDR3 runs from the conserved cysteine through the conserved F or W. Fields, in order: CDR3 length, V gene, J gene, CDR3 protein.

CDR3 length: 14; V gene: TRBV11-3; J gene: TRBJ2-3; CDR3 protein: CASSLGGRTDTQYF
CDR3 length: 15; V gene: TRBV7-9; J gene: TRBJ2-1; CDR3 protein: CASSQSDSSYNEQFF
CDR3 length: 14; V gene: TRBV5-1; J gene: TRBJ1-3; CDR3 protein: CASSLNGVTNTIYF
CDR3 length: 14; V gene: TRBV5-1; J gene: TRBJ1-1; CDR3 protein: CASSLGRTNTEAFF
CDR3 length: 15; V gene: TRBV4-2; J gene: TRBJ1-6; CDR3 protein: CASSQDRTNNSPLHF
CDR3 length: 15; V gene: TRBV29-1; J gene: TRBJ2-7; CDR3 protein: CSVEGLEGYSYEQYF
CDR3 length: 14; V gene: TRBV6-1; J gene: TRBJ2-5; CDR3 protein: CASSDRGLWETQYF
CDR3 length: 17; V gene: TRBV5-8; J gene: TRBJ1-2; CDR3 protein: CASSSAVRDRGLEGYTF
CDR3 length: 16; V gene: TRBV19; J gene: TRBJ1-5; CDR3 protein: CASSIRGAVGLKPQHF
CDR3 length: 17; V gene: TRBV4-2; J gene: TRBJ2-2; CDR3 protein: CASSQNLAGEGTGELFF
CDR3 length: 14; V gene: TRBV29-1; J gene: -; CDR3 protein: CSDLWEGGRYEQYF
CDR3 length: 16; V gene: TRBV10-3; J gene: TRBJ2-3; CDR3 protein: CAIRGVDSQQGGTQYF
CDR3 length: 15; V gene: TRBV15; J gene: TRBJ1-6; CDR3 protein: CATSLGSSYNSPLHF
CDR3 length: 15; V gene: TRBV25-1; J gene: TRBJ1-1; CDR3 protein: CASSAQGQGQTEAFF
CDR3 length: 11; V gene: TRBV20-1; J gene: TRBJ2-1; CDR3 protein: CSAYPSAEQFF
CDR3 length: 13; V gene: TRBV29-1; J gene: TRBJ1-1; CDR3 protein: CSVDVGQNTEAFF
CDR3 length: 15; V gene: TRBV7-2; J gene: TRBJ1-5; CDR3 protein: CASSMRTGGRQPQHF
CDR3 length: 15; V gene: TRBV9; J gene: TRBJ1-3; CDR3 protein: CASSVSRGRGNTIYF
CDR3 length: 16; V gene: TRBV5-1; J gene: TRBJ2-7; CDR3 protein: CASSFLGTESSYEQYF
CDR3 length: 16; V gene: TRBV27; J gene: TRBJ2-3; CDR3 protein: CASSFSMAFGTDTQYF
CDR3 length: 16; V gene: TRBV4-2; J gene: TRBJ1-2; CDR3 protein: CASSQEGDPILYGYTF
CDR3 length: 15; V gene: TRBV5-4; J gene: TRBJ1-6; CDR3 protein: CASSPRPGTGLKVDF
CDR3 length: 13; V gene: TRBV2; J gene: TRBJ2-2; CDR3 protein: CASSFRGAGELFF
CDR3 length: 13; V gene: TRBV6-5; J gene: TRBJ1-4; CDR3 protein: CASSWAGNEKLFF
CDR3 length: 16; V gene: TRBV9; J gene: TRBJ1-1; CDR3 protein: CASSASRDRGNTEAFF
CDR3 length: 13; V gene: TRBV6-6; J gene: TRBJ1-5; CDR3 protein: CAGAGTGYQPQHF
CDR3 length: 16; V gene: TRBV10-3; J gene: TRBJ1-1; CDR3 protein: CAISEGTGKMNTEAFF
CDR3 length: 16; V gene: TRBV5-1; J gene: TRBJ2-3; CDR3 protein: CASSLGGTENTDTQYF
CDR3 length: 15; V gene: TRBV9; J gene: TRBJ2-1; CDR3 protein: CASSVSSGGYNGQFF
CDR3 length: 13; V gene: TRBV12-5; J gene: TRBJ1-2; CDR3 protein: CASGGRYNYGYTF
CDR3 length: 12; V gene: TRBV27; J gene: TRBJ1-5; CDR3 protein: CASRQRNQPQHF
CDR3 length: 13; V gene: TRBV5-4; J gene: TRBJ2-5; CDR3 protein: CASSSDRKETQYF
CDR3 length: 13; V gene: TRBV4-1; J gene: TRBJ2-5; CDR3 protein: CASSQGTGREQYF
CDR3 length: 15; V gene: TRBV2; J gene: TRBJ1-1; CDR3 protein: CASSPDRGHGTEAFF
CDR3 length: 16; V gene: TRBV7-6; J gene: TRBJ2-3; CDR3 protein: CASSLAAGGSTDTQYF
CDR3 length: 14; V gene: TRBV7-6; J gene: TRBJ1-3; CDR3 protein: CASSLAGFGNTIYF
CDR3 length: 14; V gene: TRBV6-6; J gene: TRBJ2-1; CDR3 protein: CASSYQGSYNEQFF
CDR3 length: 12; V gene: TRBV29-1; J gene: TRBJ1-1; CDR3 protein: CSVGQSNTEAFF
CDR3 length: 16; V gene: TRBV5-6; J gene: TRBJ2-1; CDR3 protein: CASSLESSLSWGEQFF
CDR3 length: 13; V gene: TRBV6-6; J gene: TRBJ1-1; CDR3 protein: CASTPEGRSEAFF
CDR3 length: 16; V gene: TRBV6-6; J gene: TRBJ2-7; CDR3 protein: CASSYYRGAAGYEQYF
CDR3 length: 16; V gene: TRBV7-2; J gene: TRBJ2-3; CDR3 protein: CASSWTSGGVADTQYF
CDR3 length: 16; V gene: TRBV5-1; J gene: TRBJ2-2; CDR3 protein: CASREGGQVNTGELFF
CDR3 length: 15; V gene: TRBV2; J gene: TRBJ2-5; CDR3 protein: CASSEGGQAGETQYF
CDR3 length: 14; V gene: TRBV7-3; J gene: TRBJ2-3; CDR3 protein: CASTPMGGGDTQYF
CDR3 length: 14; V gene: TRBV5-6; J gene: TRBJ2-3; CDR3 protein: CASSLAGGTDTQYF
CDR3 length: 15; V gene: TRBV18; J gene: TRBJ1-5; CDR3 protein: CASSPRDRQSQPQHF
CDR3 length: 14; V gene: TRBV4-1; J gene: TRBJ2-7; CDR3 protein: CASSHEEGPYEQYF
CDR3 length: 12; V gene: TRBV7-2; J gene: TRBJ2-2; CDR3 protein: CASSLTVGELFF
CDR3 length: 14; V gene: TRBV5-1; J gene: TRBJ2-7; CDR3 protein: CASSLRGHHYEQYF
CDR3 length: 15; V gene: TRBV30; J gene: TRBJ1-1; CDR3 protein: CAWSLEDQQGAEAFF